Sequencing of this TCR beta chain was carried out in a study of preoperative IRX-2 immunotherapy in early breast cancer. The treatment: preoperative locoregional IRX-2 cytokine immunotherapy. Patients received preoperative, locoregional IRX-2 cytokine immunotherapy in a phase Ib study. Germline values: CDR1 LNHDA, CDR2 SQIVND (reference sequence). After removal of 3 bases from V and 6 bases from J, the junction contained 6 bases not matched to a gene. This CDR3 is built from 15 residues. Profiling relied on immunoSEQ multiplex PCR, and the TCRdb table lists in-frame clones only, not all of them. The sample includes under 45,000 clones, around 96% of them seen just once.

This sequence was found in a human donor with breast cancer. Sequencing was performed on tumor tissue, taken after IRX-2 immunotherapy. V and J are TRBV19 and TRBJ2-1, with 9 bases that match TRBD2. CDR3 region: CASSMRAGGFNEQFF. The CDR3 region has the DNA TGTGCCAGTAGTATGAGGGCGGGAGGGTTCAATGAGCAGTTCTTC.